This TCR beta chain appears in the sequencing data of a study of vaccination and CD4 T cells after COVID-19. Remarks on this clonotype: The antigen remains unidentified.

The treatment: approximately nine-day PBMC culture with coronavirus spike peptide pools or control peptides (ViraFEST assay). At the Johns Hopkins FTIC core, DNA taken from cultured CD4+ T cells was sequenced by way of the Oncomine TCR Beta short-read assay. The genomic DNA was obtained from cultured CD4+ T cells by extraction with the QIAamp micro DNA kit. In TCRdb, the PCR reads were re-called with MiXCR into one record per CDR3 protein. The sample carries approximately 11,000 distinct CDR3 sequences, over 50% recorded once. Per the germline V gene, CDR1 is SQVTM and CDR2 is ANQGSEA. V dropped 5 bases and J dropped 8; count of bases not matched to a gene: 13. The CDR3 spans 15 residues.

Sample: CD4+ T cells from blood, cultured in vitro. This rearrangement joins TRBV29-1 to TRBJ2-3; TRBD2 agrees at 10 bases. This receptor was identified in a human donor who had recovered from COVID-19. CDR3 region: CSVYTTSGMMGTQYF. In nucleotides, the CDR3 is TGCAGCGTTTATACTACTAGCGGGATGATGGGTACGCAGTATTTT.